Reported below is one TCR beta chain. Its specificity is unknown. This entry comes from a study of Graves' ophthalmopathy and Graves' hyperthyroidism. For the study at large: Ophthalmopathy absent within 18 months of follow-up marked hyperthyroidism as stable.

Orbital computed tomography, together with clinical symptoms, serum thyroxine, TRAb and thyroid ultrasound, was used for diagnosis. Findings of the study overall: Among thyroid clonotypes expanded above 0.001 frequency, most also appeared in blood. Ophthalmopathy progression predictions by the model showed 72% to 80% specificity and 70.59% sensitivity.

RNA transcripts provided the template for amplifying TCR beta CDR3 regions. After a first-round RT-PCR with HTBI primers, a second-round multiplex PCR was run. MiXCR was run by TCRdb on the multiplex PCR reads, yielding one entry per CDR3 protein. This table holds approximately 540,000 distinct CDR3 sequences, roughly 39% found once. Trimming cost V 5 bases and J 6 bases, with 13 bases left between them. The CDR3 has 14 residues. In germline, CDR1 is MNHEY, CDR2 SVGAGI. The TCR sequence derives from an adult man with Graves' hyperthyroidism. The sequenced sample was peripheral blood or thyroid tissue (not recorded which). The J gene is TRBJ1-4, the V gene TRBV6-5; perhaps TRBD1 as D (5 bases). CDR3 region: CASSMGGSHEKLFF. CDR3 bases: TGTGCCAGCAGTATGGGGGGGTCGCATGAAAAACTGTTTTTT.